A selection of T cell receptor beta chains follows, all from one sample in a study of T-cell memory formation after mild COVID-19. From the 5' RACE reads, TCRdb called clonotypes with MiXCR, one entry per CDR3 protein. Among more than 120,000 distinct CDR3 sequences listed, approximately 21% were seen once. The sequencing sample was made of PBMCs or a T cell subset sorted from them (not recorded which). The receptors derive from an adult woman who had mild COVID-19 (a few samples of this study predate the infection). Cell type and time point are not known. The CDR3 runs from the conserved cysteine through the conserved F or W. Each record gives: CDR3 protein, V gene, clone size, D gene. A D gene is named only where the DNA matches it firmly. Part of the rows lack a size; the others show once, few, many or a class for expanded clones.

CDR3aa: CASSVEGGRAGNEQFF; v_gene: TRBV9; abundance: .; d_gene: TRBD2
CDR3aa: CASSPRTDIGEQYF; v_gene: TRBV5-1; abundance: .; d_gene: .
CDR3aa: CSVGQANYGYTF; v_gene: TRBV29-1; abundance: .; d_gene: .
CDR3aa: CASSVGQGVEKLFF; v_gene: TRBV9; abundance: .; d_gene: TRBD1
CDR3aa: CASSLPGTGSNEQFF; v_gene: TRBV12-3/TRBV12-4; abundance: .; d_gene: TRBD1
CDR3aa: CSATPNNQPQHF; v_gene: TRBV20-1; abundance: few; d_gene: .
CDR3aa: CASSSTGRGETQYF; v_gene: TRBV7-2; abundance: few; d_gene: .
CDR3aa: CASSWDRTSYEQYF; v_gene: TRBV7-2; abundance: many; d_gene: TRBD1
CDR3aa: CAISDPGEGITEAFF; v_gene: TRBV10-3; abundance: few; d_gene: .
CDR3aa: CSAKLRAGGTEAFF; v_gene: TRBV20-1; abundance: .; d_gene: .
CDR3aa: CASRTGTDTYTQYF; v_gene: TRBV5-1; abundance: .; d_gene: TRBD1
CDR3aa: CAIGLAGGSGTDTQYF; v_gene: TRBV10-3; abundance: many; d_gene: TRBD2
CDR3aa: CASSPGGTSPYQETQYF; v_gene: TRBV7-9; abundance: .; d_gene: .
CDR3aa: CASSPLAGGYETQYF; v_gene: TRBV7-2; abundance: .; d_gene: TRBD2
CDR3aa: CASSLGSSYNEQFF; v_gene: TRBV7-9; abundance: many; d_gene: .
CDR3aa: CASSAIAGGVTDTQYF; v_gene: TRBV5-5; abundance: few; d_gene: TRBD2
CDR3aa: CSATPRGRMNTEAFF; v_gene: TRBV20-1; abundance: few; d_gene: .
CDR3aa: CASSSYSQGSGYTF; v_gene: TRBV7-9; abundance: .; d_gene: .
CDR3aa: CASSLSRGSSYEQYF; v_gene: TRBV7-8; abundance: few; d_gene: .
CDR3aa: CASREGQSSTDTQYF; v_gene: TRBV7-3; abundance: .; d_gene: .
CDR3aa: CASSPEGRANRQYF; v_gene: TRBV5-1; abundance: .; d_gene: .
CDR3aa: CASSSGTGGGDTEAFF; v_gene: TRBV7-3; abundance: few; d_gene: TRBD1